These T cell receptor beta chains were read from a single sample in a study of control samples from healthy donors and cancer patients. Produced via immunoSEQ multiplex PCR; TCRdb's table is partial and in-frame only. The data show some 130,000 clones, 80% to 95% seen once. Input material: blood. The receptors come from a man aged 30 to 39 in good health. Each CDR3 is given with its conserved first and last residue. The D gene is left open where the match is weak. Not every row has a clone size; where given, it reads once, few, many or a size class.

clone_size,d_call,v_call,j_call,cdr3_length,cdr3_aa,cdr3_nt
.,.,TRBV4-2,TRBJ2-2,12,CASSQVWGELFF,TGTGCCAGCAGCCAAGTGTGGGGGGAGCTGTTTTTT
few,TRBD1,TRBV7-9,TRBJ1-2,15,CASSSPDRNNYGYTF,TGTGCCAGCAGCTCTCCGGACAGGAATAACTATGGCTACACCTTC
many,.,TRBV9,TRBJ1-3,15,CASSVKASSGNTIYF,TGTGCCAGCAGCGTTAAAGCTAGCTCTGGAAACACCATATATTTT
.,.,TRBV6-1,TRBJ1-5,16,CASSEVLWRNNQPQHF,TGTGCCAGCAGTGAAGTACTATGGAGAAACAATCAGCCCCAGCATTTT
once,TRBD2,TRBV15,TRBJ2-5,16,CATSRGGSTSGETQYF,TGTGCCACCAGCAGAGGCGGCTCGACTAGCGGAGAGACCCAGTACTTC
.,.,TRBV28,TRBJ1-6,15,CASSSPGLYNSPLHF,TGTGCCAGCAGTTCCCCGGGCCTCTATAATTCACCCCTCCACTTT
once,TRBD2,TRBV11-3,TRBJ2-1,16,CASSTRTSGRTHEQFF,TGTGCCAGCAGCACCCGGACTAGCGGGAGAACCCATGAGCAGTTCTTC
.,TRBD1,TRBV30,TRBJ1-6,16,CAWSINRGLSNSPLHF,TGTGCCTGGAGTATCAACAGGGGGCTGAGTAATTCACCCCTCCACTTT
.,TRBD2,TRBV5-1,TRBJ2-1,14,CASTRTSGGNEQFF,TGCGCCAGCACCCGGACTAGCGGGGGCAATGAGCAGTTCTTC
.,.,TRBV20-1,TRBJ2-7,11,CSANKIYEQYF,TGCAGTGCTAACAAAATCTACGAGCAGTACTTC
.,.,TRBV7-2,TRBJ2-3,14,CASSLSGLTDTQYF,TGTGCCAGCAGCTTGAGCGGGTTAACAGATACGCAGTATTTT
.,TRBD1,TRBV28,TRBJ1-5,14,CASSQDRGNQPQHF,TGTGCCAGCAGCCAAGACAGGGGAAATCAGCCCCAGCATTTT
.,.,TRBV28,TRBJ1-2,13,CASSLSRRVGYTF,TGTGCCAGCAGTTTATCGCGGAGAGTCGGCTACACCTTC
once,TRBD1,TRBV25-1,TRBJ1-2,14,CASRGGGASYGYTF,TGTGCCAGCAGAGGAGGGGGCGCCAGCTATGGCTACACCTTC
.,.,TRBV6-4,TRBJ2-1,13,CASSDRANNEQFF,TGTGCCAGCAGTGACCGCGCTAACAATGAGCAGTTCTTC
.,TRBD1,TRBV12-3/TRBV12-4,TRBJ1-5,13,CASSPTGSQPQHF,TGTGCCAGCAGTCCGACAGGGAGCCAGCCCCAGCATTTT